The subject of this entry is one TCR beta chain. There are 15 residues in the CDR3. Trimming took 5 bases from V and 8 from J; bases not matched to a gene: 11. Germline values: CDR1 MNHEY, CDR2 SMNVEV (reference sequence). This record belongs to a study of shared clonotypes between healthy human individuals. In the naive CD8 group, cells lacked CD45RO and were positively selected for CCR7, so terminally differentiated effector memory CD45RA+ cells were left out. The sorted-subset replicate PCRs were given around 190 ng DNA, which is tens of thousands of T cell genomes. The protocol was immunoSEQ multiplex PCR, while the TCRdb copy is restricted to in-frame clones and leaves out a portion. The sample contains over 2 million clones, 85% to 95% of which appear only once.

This sequence originates from a man between 18 and 35 years old in good health. The sample comprised naive CD8+ T cells sorted from blood. The V gene is TRBV27, the J gene TRBJ2-1; 8 positions match TRBD2. CDR3 protein: CASSEDGGGRDEQFF. CDR3 DNA sequence: TGTGCCAGCAGTGAGGACGGGGGGGGCCGCGATGAGCAGTTCTTC.